This note documents a single T cell receptor beta chain sequence. No antigen is known for it. These data are taken from a study of Ad26.COV2.S vaccination and SARS-CoV-2 variants. General study findings and limits: Reportedly, after vaccination the spike-specific CD8+ and CD4+ T cell responses displayed substantial breadth.

From germline, CDR1 is SGHRS and CDR2 YFSETQ. The CDR3 runs 18 residues. The ends lost 4 bases at V and 8 bases at J; junction bases unmatched: 16. The method was immunoSEQ multiplex PCR; TCRdb's version includes in-frame clones alone and lacks a portion of them. In the table there are over 350,000 clones, approximately 86% of which are singletons. Treatment specified: roughly 20 received Ad26.COV2.S at low or high dose, single or two shots; about 5 received placebo; per-sample allocation not given. On day 63 after the first injection, vaccine and placebo recipients gave samples. Vaccination used an Ad26 vector expressing Wuhan-strain SARS-CoV-2 spike.

This chain joins TRBV5-1 and TRBJ2-3; TRBD2 matches at 13 bases. The TCR originated in a person between 18 and 65 years old who received the Ad26.COV2.S COVID-19 vaccine or a placebo. Here the sequenced sample was peripheral blood, taken in a trial of Ad26.COV2.S vaccine versus placebo. CDR3 amino acids: CASSDNPGLAGSLGTQYF. CDR3 bases: TGCGCCAGCAGCGACAATCCGGGACTAGCGGGGTCCTTGGGTACGCAGTATTTT.